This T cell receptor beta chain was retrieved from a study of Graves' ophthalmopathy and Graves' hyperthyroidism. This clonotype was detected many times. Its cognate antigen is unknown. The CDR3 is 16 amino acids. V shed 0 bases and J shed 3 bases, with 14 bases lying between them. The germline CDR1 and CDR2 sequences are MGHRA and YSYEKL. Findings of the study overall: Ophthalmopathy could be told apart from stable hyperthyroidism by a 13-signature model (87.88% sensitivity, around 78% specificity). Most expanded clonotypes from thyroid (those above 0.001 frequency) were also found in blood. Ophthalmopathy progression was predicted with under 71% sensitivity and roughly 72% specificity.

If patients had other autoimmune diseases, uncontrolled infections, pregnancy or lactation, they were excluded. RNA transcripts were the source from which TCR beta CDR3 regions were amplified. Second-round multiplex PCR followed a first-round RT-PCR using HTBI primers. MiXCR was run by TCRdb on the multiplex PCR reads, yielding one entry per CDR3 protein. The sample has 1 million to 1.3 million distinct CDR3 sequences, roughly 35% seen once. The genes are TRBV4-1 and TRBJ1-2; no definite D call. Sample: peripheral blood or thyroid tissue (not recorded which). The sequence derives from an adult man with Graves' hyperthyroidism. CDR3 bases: TGCGCCAGCAGCCAAGAATTCGGACGCCGGGACTATGGCTACACCTTC. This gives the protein CASSQEFGRRDYGYTF.